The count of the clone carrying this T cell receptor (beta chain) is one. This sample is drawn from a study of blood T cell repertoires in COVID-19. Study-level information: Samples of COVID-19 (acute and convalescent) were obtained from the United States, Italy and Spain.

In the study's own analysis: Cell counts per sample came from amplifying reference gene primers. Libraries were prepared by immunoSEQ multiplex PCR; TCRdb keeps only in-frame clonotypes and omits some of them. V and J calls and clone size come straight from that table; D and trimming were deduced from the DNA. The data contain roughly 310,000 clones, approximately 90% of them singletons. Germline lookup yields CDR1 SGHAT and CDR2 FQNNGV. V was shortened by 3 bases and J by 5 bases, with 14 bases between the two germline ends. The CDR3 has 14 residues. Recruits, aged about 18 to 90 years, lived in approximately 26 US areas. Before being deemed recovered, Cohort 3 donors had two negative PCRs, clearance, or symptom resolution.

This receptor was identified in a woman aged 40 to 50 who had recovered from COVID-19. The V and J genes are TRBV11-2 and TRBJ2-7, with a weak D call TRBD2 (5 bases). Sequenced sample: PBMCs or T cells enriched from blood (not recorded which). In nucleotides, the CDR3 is TGTGCCAGCAGCTTGTCACGGGGTTGGGACGAGCAGTACTTC. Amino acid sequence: CASSLSRGWDEQYF.